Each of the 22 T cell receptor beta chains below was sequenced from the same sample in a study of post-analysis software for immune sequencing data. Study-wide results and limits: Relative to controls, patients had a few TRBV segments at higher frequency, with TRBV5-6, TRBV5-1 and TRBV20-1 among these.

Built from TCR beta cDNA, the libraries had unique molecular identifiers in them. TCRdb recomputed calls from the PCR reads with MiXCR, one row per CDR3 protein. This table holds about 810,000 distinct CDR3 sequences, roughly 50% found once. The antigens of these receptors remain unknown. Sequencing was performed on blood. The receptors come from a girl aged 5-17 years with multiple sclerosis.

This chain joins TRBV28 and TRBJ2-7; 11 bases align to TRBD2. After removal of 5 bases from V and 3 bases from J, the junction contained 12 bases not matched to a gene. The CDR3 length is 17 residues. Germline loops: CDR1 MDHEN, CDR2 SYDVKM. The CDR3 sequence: CASSPLTSGTKFYEQYF. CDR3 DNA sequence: TGTGCCAGCAGTCCCCTGACTAGCGGGACCAAATTCTACGAGCAGTACTTC.

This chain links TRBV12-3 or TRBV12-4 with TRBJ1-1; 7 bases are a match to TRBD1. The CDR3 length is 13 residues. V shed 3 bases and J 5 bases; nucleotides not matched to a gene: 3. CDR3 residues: CASSFRGRTEAFF. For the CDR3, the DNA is TGTGCCAGCAGTTTTAGGGGGCGAACTGAAGCTTTCTTT.

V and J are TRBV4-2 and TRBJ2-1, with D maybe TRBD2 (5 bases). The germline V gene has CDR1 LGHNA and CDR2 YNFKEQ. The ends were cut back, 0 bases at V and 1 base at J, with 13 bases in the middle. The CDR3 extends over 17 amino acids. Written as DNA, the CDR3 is TGTGCCAGCAGCCAAGAGAGTACGGGATCTTCCTACAATGAGCAGTTCTTC. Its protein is CASSQESTGSSYNEQFF.

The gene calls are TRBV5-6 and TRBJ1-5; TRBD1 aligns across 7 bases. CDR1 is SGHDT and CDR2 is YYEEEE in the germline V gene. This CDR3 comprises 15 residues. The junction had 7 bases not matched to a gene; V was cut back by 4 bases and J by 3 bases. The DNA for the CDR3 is TGTGCCAGCAGCCCGGGGACAGCACACAATCAGCCCCAGCATTTT. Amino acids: CASSPGTAHNQPQHF.

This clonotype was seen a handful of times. DNA of the CDR3: TGCAGTGCGGATTTTCAGCGGGGGTCCTACAATGAGCAGTTCTTC. Its protein is CSADFQRGSYNEQFF. This sequence joins TRBV20-1 and TRBJ2-1; TRBD2 aligns across 8 bases. This CDR3 has 15 residues. The germline CDR1 and CDR2 sequences are DFQATT and SNEGSKA (reference sequence). After removal of 6 bases from V and 1 base from J, the junction contained 8 bases not matched to a gene.

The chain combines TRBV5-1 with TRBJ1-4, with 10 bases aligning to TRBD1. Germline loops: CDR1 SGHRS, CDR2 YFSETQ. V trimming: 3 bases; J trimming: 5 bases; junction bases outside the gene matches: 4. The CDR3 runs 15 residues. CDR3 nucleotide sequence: TGCGCCAGCAGCTGGGGACAGGGGATAAATGAAAAACTGTTTTTT. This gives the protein CASSWGQGINEKLFF.

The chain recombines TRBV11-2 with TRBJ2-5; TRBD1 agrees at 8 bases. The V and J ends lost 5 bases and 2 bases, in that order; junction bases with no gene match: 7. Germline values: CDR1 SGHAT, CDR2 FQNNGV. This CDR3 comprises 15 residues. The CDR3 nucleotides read TGTGCCAGCAGCCCGGGACAGGACCCTCAAGAGACCCAGTACTTC. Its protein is CASSPGQDPQETQYF.

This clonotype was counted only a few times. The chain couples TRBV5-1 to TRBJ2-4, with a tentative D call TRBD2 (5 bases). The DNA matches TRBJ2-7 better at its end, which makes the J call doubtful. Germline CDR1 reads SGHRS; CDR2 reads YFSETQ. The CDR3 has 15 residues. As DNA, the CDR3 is TGCGCCAGCAGCCTAACCCGGACTTACTCCTACGAGCAGTACTTC. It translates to CASSLTRTYSYEQYF.

The CDR3, as DNA: TGTGCCAGCAGCTTAGCGGACAGGGAAGCGGTCCTGACTTTC. Translated: CASSLADREAVLTF. This rearrangement joins TRBV7-6 to TRBJ2-6; 8 nucleotides agree with TRBD1. The J segment lost 13 bases and the V segment lost 0 bases, leaving 5 bases of the junction unmatched. The CDR3 spans 14 residues. Germline CDR1 is SGHVS and CDR2 is FNYEAQ.

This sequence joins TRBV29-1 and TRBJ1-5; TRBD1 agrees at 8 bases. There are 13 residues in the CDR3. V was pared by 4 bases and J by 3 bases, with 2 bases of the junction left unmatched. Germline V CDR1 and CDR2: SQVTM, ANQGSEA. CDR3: CSVADRDNQPQHF. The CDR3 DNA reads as TGCAGCGTTGCGGACAGGGACAATCAGCCCCAGCATTTT.

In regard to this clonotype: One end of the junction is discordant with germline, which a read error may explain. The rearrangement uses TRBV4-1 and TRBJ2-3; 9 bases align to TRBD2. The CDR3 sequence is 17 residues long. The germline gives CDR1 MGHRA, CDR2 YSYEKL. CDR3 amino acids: CAGSQEDSSGGTDTQYF. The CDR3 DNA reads TGCGCCGGCAGCCAAGAAGATTCTAGCGGGGGCACAGATACGCAGTATTTT.

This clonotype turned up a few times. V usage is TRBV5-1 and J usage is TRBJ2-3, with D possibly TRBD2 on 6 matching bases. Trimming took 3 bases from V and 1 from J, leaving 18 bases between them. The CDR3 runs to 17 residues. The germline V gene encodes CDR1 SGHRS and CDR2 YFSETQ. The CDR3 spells CASSSAPGLARTDTQYF. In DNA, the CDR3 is TGCGCCAGCAGCTCCGCCCCGGGACTGGCTCGCACAGATACGCAGTATTTT.

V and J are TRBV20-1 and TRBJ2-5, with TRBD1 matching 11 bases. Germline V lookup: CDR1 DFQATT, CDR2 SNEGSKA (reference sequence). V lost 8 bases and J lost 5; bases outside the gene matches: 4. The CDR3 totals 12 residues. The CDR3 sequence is CSPRDRGETQYF. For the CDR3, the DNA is TGCAGTCCCAGGGACAGGGGGGAGACCCAGTACTTC.

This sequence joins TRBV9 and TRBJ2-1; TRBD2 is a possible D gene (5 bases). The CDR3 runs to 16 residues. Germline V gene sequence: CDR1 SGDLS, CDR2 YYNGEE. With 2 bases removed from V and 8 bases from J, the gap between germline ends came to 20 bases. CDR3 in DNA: TGTGCCAGCAGCGTTTGGCAAACCAGCCCGAGGGATGAGCAGTTCTTC. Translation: CASSVWQTSPRDEQFF.

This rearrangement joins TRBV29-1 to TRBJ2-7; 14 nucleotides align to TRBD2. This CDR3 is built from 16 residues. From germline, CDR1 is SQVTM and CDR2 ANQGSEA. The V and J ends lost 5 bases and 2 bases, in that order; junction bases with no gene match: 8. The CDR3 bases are TGCAGCGTTAAAGGACTAGCGGGAGGTCGAACCTACGAGCAGTACTTC. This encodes CSVKGLAGGRTYEQYF.

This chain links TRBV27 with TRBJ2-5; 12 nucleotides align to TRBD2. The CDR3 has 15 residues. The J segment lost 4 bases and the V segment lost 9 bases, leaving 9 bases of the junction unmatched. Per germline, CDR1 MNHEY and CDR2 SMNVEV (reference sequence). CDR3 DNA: TGTGCCAGTCGAAGACTAGCGGGAGCCATAGAGACCCAGTACTTC. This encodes CASRRLAGAIETQYF.

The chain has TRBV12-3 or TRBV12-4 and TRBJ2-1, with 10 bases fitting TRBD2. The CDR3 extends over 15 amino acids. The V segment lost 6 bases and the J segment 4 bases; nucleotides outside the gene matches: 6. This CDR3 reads CASRPGLAEYNEQFF. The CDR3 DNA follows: TGTGCCAGCAGACCAGGACTAGCGGAATACAATGAGCAGTTCTTC.

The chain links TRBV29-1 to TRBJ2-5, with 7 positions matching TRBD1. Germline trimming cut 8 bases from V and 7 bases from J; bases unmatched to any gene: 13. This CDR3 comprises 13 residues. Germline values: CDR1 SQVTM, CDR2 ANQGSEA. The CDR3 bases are TGCAGCCCTAGGACAGGTGGAACTGGGACCCAGTACTTC. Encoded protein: CSPRTGGTGTQYF. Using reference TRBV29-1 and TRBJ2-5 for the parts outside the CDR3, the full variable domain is SAVISQKPSRDICQRGTSLTIQCQVDSQVTMMFWYRQQPGQSLTLIATANQGSEATYESGFVIDKFPISRPNLTFSTLTVSNMSPEDSSIYLCSPRTGGTGTQYFGPGTRLLVL.

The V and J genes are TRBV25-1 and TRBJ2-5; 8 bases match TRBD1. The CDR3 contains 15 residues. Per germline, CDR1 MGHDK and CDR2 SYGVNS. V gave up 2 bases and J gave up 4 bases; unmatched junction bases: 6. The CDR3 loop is CASSEQRGQAETQYF. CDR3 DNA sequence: TGTGCCAGCAGTGAACAAAGGGGACAGGCAGAGACCCAGTACTTC.

The CDR3 nucleotides read TGTGCCAGCAGTTATCGCCAGACAGGGGACGACACTGAAGCTTTCTTT. This gives the protein CASSYRQTGDDTEAFF. The chain uses TRBV6-2 or TRBV6-3 and TRBJ1-1; 8 nucleotides agree with TRBD1. The CDR3 extends over 16 amino acids. Germline values: CDR1 MNHEY, CDR2 SVGEGT. With V trimmed by 3 bases and J by 3 bases, 9 bases remained unmatched.

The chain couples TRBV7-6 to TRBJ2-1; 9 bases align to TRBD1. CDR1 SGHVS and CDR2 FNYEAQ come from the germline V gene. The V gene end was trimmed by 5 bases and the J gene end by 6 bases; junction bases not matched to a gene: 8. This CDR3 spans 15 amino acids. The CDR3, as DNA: TGTGCCAGCAGCCCCCCACAGGGGGCTGTCAATGAGCAGTTCTTC. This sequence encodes CASSPPQGAVNEQFF. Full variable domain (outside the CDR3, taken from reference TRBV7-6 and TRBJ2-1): GAGVSQSPRYKVTKRGQDVALRCDPISGHVSLYWYRQALGQGPEFLTYFNYEAQQDKSGLPNDRFSAERPEGSISTLTIQRTEQRDSAMYRCASSPPQGAVNEQFFGPGTRLTVL.

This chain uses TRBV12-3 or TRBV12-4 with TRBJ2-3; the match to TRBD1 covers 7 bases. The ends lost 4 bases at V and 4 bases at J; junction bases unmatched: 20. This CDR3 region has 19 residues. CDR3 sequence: CASSYRSGQPSESPDTQYF. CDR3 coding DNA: TGTGCCAGCAGTTACCGTTCGGGACAGCCGTCAGAAAGCCCAGATACGCAGTATTTT.